A selection of T cell receptor beta chains follows, all from one sample in a study of shared clonotypes between healthy human individuals. The table came from immunoSEQ multiplex PCR; TCRdb's copy has only in-frame clones and leaves some out. The table has some 2 million clones, roughly 95% seen once. Sequenced input: naive CD4+ T cells sorted from blood. Receptors were obtained from a man aged 18-30 years in good health. CDR3s include the opening cysteine and the closing phenylalanine or tryptophan. D genes are given only for firm matches. Not all rows give a size; the values are once, few, many and, for expanded clones, a class.

d_call,cdr3_length,clone_size,v_call,j_call,cdr3_aa,cdr3_nt
TRBD1,14,-,TRBV27,TRBJ1-2,CASSMTGWRYGYTF,TGTGCCAGCAGTATGACAGGGTGGCGGTATGGCTACACCTTC
TRBD2,14,-,TRBV10-2,TRBJ2-3,CATRLAAFTDTQYF,TGCGCCACCAGACTAGCGGCCTTCACAGATACGCAGTATTTT
-,15,-,TRBV9,TRBJ1-1,CASSVEEVSNTEAFF,TGTGCCAGCAGCGTAGAGGAGGTGTCGAACACTGAAGCTTTCTTT
-,18,-,TRBV28,TRBJ2-2,CASSFQKSGISNTGELFF,TGTGCCAGCAGTTTCCAAAAATCGGGGATTTCGAACACCGGGGAGCTGTTTTTT
-,16,-,TRBV27,TRBJ1-6,CASSLASGFYNSPLHF,TGTGCCAGCAGCCTTGCTTCGGGTTTCTATAATTCACCCCTCCACTTT
-,15,-,TRBV5-6,TRBJ1-1,CASSFGLDMNTEAFF,TGTGCCAGCAGCTTCGGGTTGGACATGAACACTGAAGCTTTCTTT
TRBD1,17,-,TRBV4-1,TRBJ1-1,CASSQTKTTGGITEAFF,TGCGCCAGCAGCCAAACTAAAACAACAGGGGGAATCACTGAAGCTTTCTTT
TRBD1,15,-,TRBV2,TRBJ1-4,CASQPPGQGRAKLFF,TGTGCCAGCCAACCACCGGGACAGGGGAGAGCAAAACTGTTTTTT
-,15,-,TRBV5-6,TRBJ2-5,CASSLVRGIRETQYF,TGTGCCAGCAGCTTGGTGAGGGGTATCCGGGAGACCCAGTACTTC
-,16,-,TRBV6-1,TRBJ2-5,CASSEGSGAAWETQYF,TGTGCCAGCAGTGAAGGGTCAGGGGCTGCATGGGAGACCCAGTACTTC
TRBD2,17,-,TRBV18,TRBJ2-2,CASSPPAGGGNTGELFF,TGTGCCAGCTCACCACCAGCCGGCGGGGGGAACACCGGGGAGCTGTTTTTT
-,13,-,TRBV7-9,TRBJ2-7,CASSLREGSEQYF,TGTGCCAGCAGCTTACGGGAAGGTAGCGAGCAGTACTTC
-,15,once,TRBV7-2,TRBJ2-7,CASSFRARGTDEQYF,TGTGCCAGCAGCTTTAGGGCGCGGGGAACAGACGAGCAGTACTTC
-,15,-,TRBV28,TRBJ2-7,CASRMGSGNSYEQYF,TGTGCCAGCAGGATGGGTAGTGGTAACTCCTACGAGCAGTACTTC
-,15,-,TRBV11-2,TRBJ2-2,CASSLDQGRAGELFF,TGTGCCAGCAGCTTAGACCAGGGGAGGGCCGGGGAGCTGTTTTTT
-,11,-,TRBV20-1,TRBJ1-6,CSATGDTPLHF,TGCAGTGCTACAGGGGATACCCCCCTCCACTTT
TRBD1,17,-,TRBV11-2,TRBJ2-5,CASSLGSRTGIQETQYF,TGTGCCAGCAGCTTAGGCTCTCGGACAGGGATCCAAGAGACCCAGTACTTC
-,15,once,TRBV10-3,TRBJ2-7,CASSEVRLASYEQYF,TGTGCCAGCAGTGAAGTACGGCTGGCTTCCTACGAGCAGTACTTC
-,13,-,TRBV18,TRBJ1-1,CASSPGENTEAFF,TGTGCCAGCTCACCGGGGGAGAACACTGAAGCTTTCTTT
TRBD2,15,-,TRBV6-5,TRBJ2-3,CASMASGSIADTQYF,TGTGCCAGCATGGCAAGCGGGAGTATCGCAGATACGCAGTATTTT
TRBD2,14,-,TRBV27,TRBJ2-2,CASSYLREAGELFF,TGTGCCAGCAGTTATTTACGGGAGGCCGGGGAGCTGTTTTTT
-,15,-,TRBV5-1,TRBJ1-2,CASRPFPQPNYGYTF,TGCGCCAGCAGACCCTTCCCGCAGCCTAACTATGGCTACACCTTC
-,13,-,TRBV28,TRBJ1-1,CASSPARVAEAFF,TGTGCCAGCAGCCCCGCCAGGGTAGCTGAAGCTTTCTTT
TRBD1,14,-,TRBV28,TRBJ1-4,CASSPGTAQEKLFF,TGTGCCAGCAGTCCAGGGACAGCGCAAGAAAAACTGTTTTTT
-,14,-,TRBV2,TRBJ2-7,CASSPLGFPYEQYF,TGTGCCAGCAGTCCCTTGGGTTTTCCCTACGAGCAGTACTTC
-,18,-,TRBV29-1,TRBJ2-3,CSSPGVTGGFWGTDTQYF,TGCAGCTCACCAGGGGTGACAGGAGGATTTTGGGGCACAGATACGCAGTATTTT
-,11,-,TRBV6-6,TRBJ1-5,CASSLGQPQHF,TGTGCCAGCAGTTTAGGTCAGCCCCAGCATTTT
TRBD1,15,few,TRBV7-2,TRBJ1-6,CASSWAGTGDSPLHF,TGTGCCAGCAGCTGGGCTGGGACAGGGGATTCACCCCTCCACTTT
-,14,-,TRBV18,TRBJ1-1,CASSPGREDPEAFF,TGTGCCAGCTCACCGGGCCGGGAGGACCCTGAAGCTTTCTTT